This T cell receptor beta chain comes out of a study of T cell repertoires in cytomegalovirus infection. Background on the study: Public TCR beta signatures indicated both CMV infection and matching HLA type. Study results and caveats: The cumulative frequency of public TCR beta families distinguished individuals who carried CMV together with the relevant HLA. HLA-C-restricted CMV-specific TCR beta clonotypes prevailed in the ex vivo response.

Ten or more counts support this clonotype. Its antigen is unidentified. CDR1 is MDHEN and CDR2 is SYDVKM in the germline V gene. The CDR3 totals 14 residues. With V trimmed by 4 bases and J by 7 bases, 4 bases remained unmatched. TCRdb reprocessed the reads with MiXCR, giving one entry per CDR3 protein. The table has approximately 320,000 distinct CDR3 sequences, roughly 9.5% seen once. Sequenced input: PBMCs. This receptor was obtained from a human donor in good health (CMV status not recorded). Some clones in this sample may be carry-over from other donors' samples. The chain links TRBV28 to TRBJ1-5, with 10 positions matching TRBD1. CDR3 sequence (DNA): TGTGCCAGCAGTTGGGGACAGGGGTTCCAGCCCCAGCATTTT. Residues: CASSWGQGFQPQHF.